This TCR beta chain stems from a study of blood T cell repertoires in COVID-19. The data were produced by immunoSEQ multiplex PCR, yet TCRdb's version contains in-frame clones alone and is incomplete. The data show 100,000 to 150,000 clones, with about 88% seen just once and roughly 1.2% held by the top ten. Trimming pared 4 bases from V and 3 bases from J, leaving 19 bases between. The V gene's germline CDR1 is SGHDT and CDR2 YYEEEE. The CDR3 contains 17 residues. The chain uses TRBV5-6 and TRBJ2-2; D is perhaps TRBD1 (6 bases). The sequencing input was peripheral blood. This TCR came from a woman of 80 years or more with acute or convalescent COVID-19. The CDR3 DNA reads TGTGCCAGCAGCCCACACCTTCTGACAGGAGACACCGGGGAGCTGTTTTTT. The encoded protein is CASSPHLLTGDTGELFF.